This TCR beta chain stems from a study of T cells in Graves' hyperthyroidism and ophthalmopathy. This CDR3 has 18 residues. The germline CDR1 and CDR2 sequences are MNHNS and SASEGT. Losses at the gene ends were 5 bases for V and 3 bases for J; bases not matched to a gene: 16. Concerning this clonotype: The antigen remains unidentified.

Template material for amplifying TCR beta CDR3 regions consisted of RNA transcripts. HTBI primers were employed in a first-round RT-PCR of the TCR CDR3. TCRdb fed the multiplex PCR reads into MiXCR, producing one record per CDR3 protein. The sample carries around 690,000 distinct CDR3 sequences, 17% recorded once. Uncontrolled infection, other autoimmune disease, pregnancy or lactation excluded patients. Whole-study findings and limits: Most expanded thyroid clonotypes above 0.001 also appeared in blood.

This chain uses TRBV6-1 with TRBJ2-1; 7 positions agree with TRBD2. Specimen: blood. The sequence was obtained from a man aged 50 or older with Graves' hyperthyroidism. The CDR3 here is CASSLRPLGGSFYNEQFF. The CDR3 DNA is TGTGCCAGCAGTTTACGCCCCTTGGGCGGGAGTTTCTACAATGAGCAGTTCTTC.